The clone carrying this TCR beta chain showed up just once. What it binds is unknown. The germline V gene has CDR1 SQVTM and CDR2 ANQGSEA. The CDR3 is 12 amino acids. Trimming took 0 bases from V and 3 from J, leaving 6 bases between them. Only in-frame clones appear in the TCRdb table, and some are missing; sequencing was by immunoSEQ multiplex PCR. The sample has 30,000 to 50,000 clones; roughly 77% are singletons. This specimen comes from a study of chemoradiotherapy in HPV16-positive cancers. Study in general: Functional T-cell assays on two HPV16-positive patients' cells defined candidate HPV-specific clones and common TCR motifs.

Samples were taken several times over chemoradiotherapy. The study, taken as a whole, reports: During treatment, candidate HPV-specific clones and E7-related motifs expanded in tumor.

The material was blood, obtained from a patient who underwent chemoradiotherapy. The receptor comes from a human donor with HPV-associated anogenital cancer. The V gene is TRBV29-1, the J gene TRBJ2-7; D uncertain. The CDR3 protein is CSVEDSFYEQYF. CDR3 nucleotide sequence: TGCAGCGTTGAAGATTCATTCTACGAGCAGTACTTC.